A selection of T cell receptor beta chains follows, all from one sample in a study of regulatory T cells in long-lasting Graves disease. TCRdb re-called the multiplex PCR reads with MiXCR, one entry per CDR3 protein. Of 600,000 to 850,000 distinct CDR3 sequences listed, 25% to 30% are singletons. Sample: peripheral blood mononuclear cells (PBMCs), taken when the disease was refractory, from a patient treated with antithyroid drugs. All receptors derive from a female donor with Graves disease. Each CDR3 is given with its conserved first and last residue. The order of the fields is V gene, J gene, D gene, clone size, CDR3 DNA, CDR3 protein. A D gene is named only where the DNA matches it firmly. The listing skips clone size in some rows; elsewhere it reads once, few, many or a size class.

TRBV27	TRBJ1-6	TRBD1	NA	TGTGCCAGCAGTCCCGACAGGGTTCTTAATTCACCCCTCCACTTT	CASSPDRVLNSPLHF
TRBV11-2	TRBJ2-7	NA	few	TGTGCCAGCAGCTTTTTGACAGACTCCTACGAGCAGTACTTC	CASSFLTDSYEQYF
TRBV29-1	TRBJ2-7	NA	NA	TGCAGCGTAGGGGGGGGAGGCGGGCAGTACTTC	CSVGGGGGQYF
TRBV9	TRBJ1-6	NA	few	TGTGCCAGCAGCGATGCAGGTTCACCCCTCCACTTT	CASSDAGSPLHF
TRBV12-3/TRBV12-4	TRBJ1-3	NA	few	TGTGCCAGCAGTTACCACACGCGCTCTGGAAACACCATATATTTT	CASSYHTRSGNTIYF
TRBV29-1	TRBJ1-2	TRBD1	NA	TGCAGCGAGCGGACAGGCCATGGCTACACCTTC	CSERTGHGYTF
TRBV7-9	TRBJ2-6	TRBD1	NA	TGTGCCAGCAGCTCATGGGACAGCCTGGCGGACTGCTACTCTGGGGCCAACGTCCTGACTTTC	CASSSWDSLADCYSGANVLTF
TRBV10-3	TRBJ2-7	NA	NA	TGTGCCATCAGTGGGTCGCGACCCACGGAGCAGTACTTC	CAISGSRPTEQYF
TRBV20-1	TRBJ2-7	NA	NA	TGCAGTGCTAGAGGAGATGGAATAGCGCCCGGGGACGGCTACGAGCAGTACTTC	CSARGDGIAPGDGYEQYF
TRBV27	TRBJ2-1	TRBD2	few	TGTGCCAGCAGTAAAAGAATGCCAGCGGGGGTCAATGAGCAGTTCTTC	CASSKRMPAGVNEQFF
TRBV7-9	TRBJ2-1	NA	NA	TGTGCCAGCAGCGGGTATGGGGTCTACAATGAGCAGTTCTTC	CASSGYGVYNEQFF
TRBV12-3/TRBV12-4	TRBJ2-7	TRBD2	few	TGTGCCAGCACCATACTAGCGGGACTGCGCTACGAGCAGTACTTC	CASTILAGLRYEQYF
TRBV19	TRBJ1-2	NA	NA	TGTGCCAGTAGGCTGGACGGAGTTACGGGCTACACCTTC	CASRLDGVTGYTF
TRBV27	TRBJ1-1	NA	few	TGTGCCAGCAGTGCCCTCTGGGGCTCGGGCACTGAAGCTTTCTTT	CASSALWGSGTEAFF
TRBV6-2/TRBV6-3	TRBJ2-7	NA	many	TGTGCCAGCAGTTACTTGGAATACGAGCAGTACTTC	CASSYLEYEQYF
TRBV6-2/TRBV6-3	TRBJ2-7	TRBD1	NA	TGTGCCAGCAGTCGGACAGGGTACTACGAGCAGCACTTC	CASSRTGYYEQHF
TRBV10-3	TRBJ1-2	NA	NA	TGTGCCACCGCCGCGGGGGTCGGCTTTAACTATGGCTACACCTTC	CATAAGVGFNYGYTF
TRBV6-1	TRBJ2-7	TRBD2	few	TGTGCCAGCGGACTCGGACTAGCGGGAGTATACGAGCAGTACTTC	CASGLGLAGVYEQYF
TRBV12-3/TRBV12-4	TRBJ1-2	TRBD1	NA	TGTGCCAGCAGTCGCAGGGGGACGATTGATGGCTACACCTTC	CASSRRGTIDGYTF
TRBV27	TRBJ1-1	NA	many	TGTGCCAGCAGCTTATGGCAGAACACTGAAGCTTTCTTT	CASSLWQNTEAFF
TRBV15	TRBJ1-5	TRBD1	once	TGTGCCACCAGCCCCCGGACAGGGGCTAGCAATCAGCCCCAGCATTTT	CATSPRTGASNQPQHF
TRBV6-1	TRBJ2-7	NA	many	TGTGCCAGCACGGGCGGGCGGACGGTGGAGCAGTACTTC	CASTGGRTVEQYF
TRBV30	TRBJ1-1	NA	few	TGTGCCTGGAGTGAAGGGAGAGTTGAAGCTTTCTTT	CAWSEGRVEAFF